The present entry profiles one TCR beta chain with its context. Germline CDR1 reads LGHNA; CDR2 reads YSLEER. This CDR3 region has 16 residues. V lost 0 bases and J lost 6, with 12 bases in between. In the original processing: Amplification from reference gene primers served as the basis for estimated nucleated cell counts. Assay used: immunoSEQ multiplex PCR; TCRdb lists only in-frame clones, some missing. The D gene and trimming were derived from the DNA, and the V and J assignments and clone size from that table. The profile shows some 200,000 clones, over 70% of them singletons. These data are taken from a study of blood T cell repertoires in COVID-19. The wider study: Donors in the United States, Italy and Spain gave samples during acute or convalescent COVID-19. From T cells, B-cell-depleted T cells, or PBMCs came the material, which was cDNA or gDNA.

Sequenced material: peripheral blood. The source of this sequence is a woman in her 70s with acute or convalescent COVID-19. The rearrangement links TRBV4-3 to TRBJ2-6, with D uncertain. CDR3 loop: CASSQDFRVEANVLTF. CDR3 bases: TGCGCCAGCAGCCAAGACTTCCGGGTGGAGGCCAACGTCCTGACTTTC.